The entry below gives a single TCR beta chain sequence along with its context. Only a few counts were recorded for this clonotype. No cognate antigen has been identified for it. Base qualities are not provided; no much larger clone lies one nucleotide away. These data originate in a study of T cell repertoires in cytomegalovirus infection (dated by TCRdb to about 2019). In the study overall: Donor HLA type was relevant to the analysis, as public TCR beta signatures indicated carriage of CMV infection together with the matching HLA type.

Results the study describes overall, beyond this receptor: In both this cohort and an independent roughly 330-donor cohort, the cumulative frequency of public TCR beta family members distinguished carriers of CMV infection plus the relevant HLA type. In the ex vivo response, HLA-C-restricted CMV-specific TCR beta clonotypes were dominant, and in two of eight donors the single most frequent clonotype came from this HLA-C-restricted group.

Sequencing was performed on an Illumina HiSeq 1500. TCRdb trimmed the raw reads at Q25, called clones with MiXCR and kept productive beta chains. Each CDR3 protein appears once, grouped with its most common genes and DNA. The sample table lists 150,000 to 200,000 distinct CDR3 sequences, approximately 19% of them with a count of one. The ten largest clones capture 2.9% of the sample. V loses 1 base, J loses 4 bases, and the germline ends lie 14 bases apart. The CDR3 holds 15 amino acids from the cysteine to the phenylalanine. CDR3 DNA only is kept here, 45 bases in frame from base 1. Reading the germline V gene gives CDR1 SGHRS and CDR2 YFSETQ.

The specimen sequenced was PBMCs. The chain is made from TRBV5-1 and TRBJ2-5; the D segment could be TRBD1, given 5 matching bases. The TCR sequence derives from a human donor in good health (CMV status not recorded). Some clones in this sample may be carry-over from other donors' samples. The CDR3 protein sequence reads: CASSLMGREGETQYF. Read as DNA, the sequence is TGCGCCAGCAGCTTGATGGGCAGGGAAGGAGAGACCCAGTACTTC. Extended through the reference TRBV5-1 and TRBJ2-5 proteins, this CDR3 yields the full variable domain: KAGVTQTPRYLIKTRGQQVTLSCSPISGHRSVSWYQQTPGQGLQFLFEYFSETQRNKGNFPGRFSGRQFSNSRSEMNVSTLELGDSALYLCASSLMGREGETQYFGPGTRLLVL.